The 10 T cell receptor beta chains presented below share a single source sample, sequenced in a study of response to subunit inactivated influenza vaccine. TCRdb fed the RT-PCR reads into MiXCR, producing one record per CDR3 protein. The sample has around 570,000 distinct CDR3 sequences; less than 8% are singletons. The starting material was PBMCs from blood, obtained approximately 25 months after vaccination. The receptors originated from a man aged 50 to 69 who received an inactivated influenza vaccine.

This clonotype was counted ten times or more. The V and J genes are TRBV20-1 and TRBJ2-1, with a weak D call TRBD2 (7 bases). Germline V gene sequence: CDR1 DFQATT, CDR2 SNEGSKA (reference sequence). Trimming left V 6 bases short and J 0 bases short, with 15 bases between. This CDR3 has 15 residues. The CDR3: CSAGGGASSYNEQFF. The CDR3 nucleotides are TGCAGTGCCGGTGGGGGGGCAAGCTCCTACAATGAGCAGTTCTTC.

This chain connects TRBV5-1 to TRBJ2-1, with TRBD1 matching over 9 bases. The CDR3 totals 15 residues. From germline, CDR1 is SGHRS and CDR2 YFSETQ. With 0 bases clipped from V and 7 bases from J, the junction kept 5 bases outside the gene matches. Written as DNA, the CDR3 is TGCGCCAGCAGCTTGGATAGACAGGGGGTAAATGAGCAGTTCTTC. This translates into CASSLDRQGVNEQFF.

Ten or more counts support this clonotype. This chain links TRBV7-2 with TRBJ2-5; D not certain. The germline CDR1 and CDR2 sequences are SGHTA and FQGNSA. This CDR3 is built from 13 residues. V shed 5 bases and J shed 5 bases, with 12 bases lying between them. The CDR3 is CASSPVGGETQYF. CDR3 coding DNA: TGTGCCAGCAGCCCCGTGGGTGGGGAGACCCAGTACTTC.

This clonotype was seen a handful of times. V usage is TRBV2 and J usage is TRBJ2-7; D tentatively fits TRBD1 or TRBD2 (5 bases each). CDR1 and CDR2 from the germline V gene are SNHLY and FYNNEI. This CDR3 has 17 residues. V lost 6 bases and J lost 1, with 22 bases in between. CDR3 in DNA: TGTGCCAGCAGCCCAGCGCGAACCGGGACGGGTTCCTACGAGCAGTACTTC. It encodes CASSPARTGTGSYEQYF.

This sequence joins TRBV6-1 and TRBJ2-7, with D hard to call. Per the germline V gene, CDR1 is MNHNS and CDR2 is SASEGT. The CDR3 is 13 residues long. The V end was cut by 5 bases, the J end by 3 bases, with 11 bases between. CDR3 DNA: TGTGCCAGCAGTAAGGGCCCCGACTACGAGCAGTACTTC. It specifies CASSKGPDYEQYF.

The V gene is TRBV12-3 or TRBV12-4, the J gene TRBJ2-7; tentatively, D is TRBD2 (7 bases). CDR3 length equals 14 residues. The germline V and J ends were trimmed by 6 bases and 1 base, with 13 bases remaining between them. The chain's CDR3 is CASRPEGGSYEQYF. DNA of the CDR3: TGTGCCAGCAGACCGGAGGGGGGGTCCTACGAGCAGTACTTC.

The CDR3, as DNA: TGTGCCAGCAGCCAAGCCAGGAGCGGGACTAGAGGTATTGGGCAGTTCTTC. Translated: CASSQARSGTRGIGQFF. The rearrangement joins TRBV3-1 to TRBJ2-1; 8 bases agree with TRBD2. Germline V gives CDR1 LGHDT, CDR2 YNNKEL (reference sequence). Losses at the gene ends were 1 base for V and 12 bases for J; bases not matched to a gene: 17. The CDR3 has 17 amino acids.

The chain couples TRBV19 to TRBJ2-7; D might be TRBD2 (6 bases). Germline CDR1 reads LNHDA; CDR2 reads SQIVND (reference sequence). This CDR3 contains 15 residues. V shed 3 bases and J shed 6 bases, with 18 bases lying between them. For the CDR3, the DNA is TGTGCCAGTAGTATGGCCCTTGGCGGGGCTTTCGAGCAGTACTTC. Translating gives CASSMALGGAFEQYF.

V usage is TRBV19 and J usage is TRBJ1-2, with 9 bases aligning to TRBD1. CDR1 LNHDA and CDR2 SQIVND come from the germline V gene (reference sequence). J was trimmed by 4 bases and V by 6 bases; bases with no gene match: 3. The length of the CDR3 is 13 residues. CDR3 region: CASSTGGSYGYTF. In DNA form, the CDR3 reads TGTGCCAGTAGCACAGGGGGCAGCTATGGCTACACCTTC.

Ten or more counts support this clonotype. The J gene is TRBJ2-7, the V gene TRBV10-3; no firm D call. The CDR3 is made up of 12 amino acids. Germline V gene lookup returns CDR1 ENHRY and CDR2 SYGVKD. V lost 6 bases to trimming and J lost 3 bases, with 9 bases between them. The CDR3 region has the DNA TGTGCCATCAGCCCCGACTTCTACGAGCAGTACTTC. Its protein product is CAISPDFYEQYF.